This T cell receptor (beta chain) is drawn from a study of shared clonotypes between healthy human individuals. Broader study findings: Memory subsets generally showed smaller estimated richness than naive subsets did. Generation probabilities of non-shared clonotypes were lower (relative to those shared by all four donors).

Memory CD4+ cells were the fraction left after CD45RA+ naive selection. The CDR3 runs 16 residues. V trimming: 0 bases; J trimming: 8 bases; junction bases outside the gene matches: 8. Germline loops: CDR1 SGHDN, CDR2 FVKESK. Splitting of each subset's genomic DNA was done evenly across several immunoSEQ plates. Clones were read by immunoSEQ multiplex PCR, and TCRdb kept only the in-frame ones, dropping some. The profile covers some 2.3 million clones, with approximately 95% appearing a single time and 0.39% taken by the ten largest. To note about this clone: Its antigen is currently unknown.

This TCR came from a man younger than 35 in good health. Some clones in this sample may be carry-over from other donors' samples. V is TRBV14 and J is TRBJ2-2; 8 nucleotides match TRBD2. Sequences were obtained from naive CD4+ T cells from PBMCs. As to subset: CD45RA+ positively selected. The CDR3 is CASSQDRERESGELFF. CDR3 sequence (DNA): TGTGCCAGCAGCCAAGATCGAGAGCGGGAGTCGGGGGAGCTGTTTTTT.